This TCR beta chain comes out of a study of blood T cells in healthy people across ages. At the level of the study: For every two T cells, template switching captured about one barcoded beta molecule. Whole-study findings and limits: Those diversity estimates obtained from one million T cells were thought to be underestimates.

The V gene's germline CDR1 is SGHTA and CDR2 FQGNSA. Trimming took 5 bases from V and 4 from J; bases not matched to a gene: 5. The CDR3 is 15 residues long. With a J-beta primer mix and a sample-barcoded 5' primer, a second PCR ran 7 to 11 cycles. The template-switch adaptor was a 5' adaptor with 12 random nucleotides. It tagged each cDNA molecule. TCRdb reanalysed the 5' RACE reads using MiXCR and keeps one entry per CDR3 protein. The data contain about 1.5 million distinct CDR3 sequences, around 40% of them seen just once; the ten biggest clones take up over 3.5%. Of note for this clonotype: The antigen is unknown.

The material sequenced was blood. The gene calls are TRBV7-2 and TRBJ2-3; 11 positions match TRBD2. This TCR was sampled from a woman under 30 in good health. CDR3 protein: CASSRLAGRSDTQYF. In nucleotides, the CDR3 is TGTGCCAGCAGCCGACTAGCGGGAAGGTCAGATACGCAGTATTTT. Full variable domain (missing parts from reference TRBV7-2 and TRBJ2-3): GAGVSQSPSNKVTEKGKDVELRCDPISGHTALYWYRQSLGQGLEFLIYFQGNSAPDKSGLPSDRFSAERTGGSVSTLTIQRTQQEDSAVYLCASSRLAGRSDTQYFGPGTRLTVL.